A single sample is the source of the 23 T cell receptor beta chains below, sequenced in a study of T-cell reconstitution after alpha-beta-depleted transplantation in children. This sample's TCRbeta library carried unique molecular identifier barcodes. MiXCR, applied by TCRdb to the PCR reads, yields one record per CDR3 protein. The sample includes 240,000 or so distinct CDR3 sequences, roughly 7.7% of them seen just once. The sequencing here drew on PBMCs, mostly from graft donor cells, taken 180 days after TCRalphabeta/CD19-depleted stem cell transplant. The receptors were gathered from a male patient aged 10-17 years who had a stem cell transplant for acute lymphoblastic leukemia, so the T cells may come from the graft donor.

This clonotype appeared many times. The genes are TRBV10-3 and TRBJ2-5; 9 nucleotides line up with TRBD2. Germline loops: CDR1 ENHRY, CDR2 SYGVKD. V trimming: 7 bases; J trimming: 0 bases; junction bases outside the gene matches: 3. The CDR3 contains 14 residues. CDR3 coding DNA: TGTGCCATCAAAGCTAGCGGGAACCAAGAGACCCAGTACTTC. This sequence encodes CAIKASGNQETQYF.

This clonotype was seen at least ten times. This chain links TRBV10-2 with TRBJ1-2, with TRBD1 matching 7 bases. Per germline, CDR1 WSHSY and CDR2 SAAADI. CDR3 length: 13 amino acids. J was trimmed by 8 bases and V by 7 bases; bases with no gene match: 10. The CDR3 DNA sequence: TGCGCCAGCACCCCGACAGGGAGCGGCGGCTACACCTTC. It translates to CASTPTGSGGYTF.

There are many counts of this clonotype. This sequence joins TRBV6-2 or TRBV6-3 and TRBJ2-7; D is ambiguous. The V end was cut by 0 bases, the J end by 0 bases, with 0 bases between. Germline CDR1 and CDR2: MNHEY and SVGEGT. The CDR3 loop spans 12 amino acids. The CDR3 DNA follows: TGTGCCAGCAGTTACTCCTCCTACGAGCAGTACTTC. It specifies CASSYSSYEQYF.

The rearrangement links TRBV23-1 to TRBJ2-1; a weak D match, TRBD2 (6 bases). TRBV23-1 falls under the ORF class, with uncertain function. V was shortened by 2 bases and J by 0 bases, with 11 bases between the two germline ends. The CDR3 is made up of 16 amino acids. The CDR3 loop is CASSQGTFSSYNEQFF. The DNA of the CDR3 is TGCGCCAGCAGTCAAGGGACTTTTAGCTCCTACAATGAGCAGTTCTTC.

This clonotype was observed at least ten times. The chain uses TRBV4-3 and TRBJ2-2; 7 bases map to TRBD2. V shed 1 base and J 6 bases; nucleotides not matched to a gene: 5. This CDR3 spans 15 amino acids. Germline V lookup: CDR1 LGHNA, CDR2 YSLEER. CDR3 nucleotides: TGCGCCAGCAGCCAAGTTGGGGGGGGGGCCGGGGAGCTGTTTTTT. This codes for CASSQVGGGAGELFF.

At least ten counts were recorded for this clonotype. This chain connects TRBV5-1 to TRBJ2-7; 10 nucleotides agree with TRBD2. The CDR3 contains 15 residues. Germline CDR1 SGHRS, CDR2 YFSETQ. The junction had 7 bases not matched to a gene; V was cut back by 3 bases and J by 4 bases. The CDR3 bases are TGCGCCAGCAGCTCTTCTAGCGGGGGATGGTACGAGCAGTACTTC. It is translated as CASSSSSGGWYEQYF.

This clonotype turned up a few times. The rearrangement links TRBV20-1 to TRBJ2-7; TRBD1 matches at 8 bases. Germline V CDR1 and CDR2: DFQATT, SNEGSKA (reference sequence). The CDR3 totals 14 residues. Germline trimming cut 0 bases from V and 7 bases from J; bases unmatched to any gene: 8. The CDR3 bases are TGCAGTGCTAGAGAAGTTACAGGGGGTGTGGAGCAGTACTTC. Encoded protein: CSAREVTGGVEQYF.

At least ten counts were recorded for this clonotype. The chain has TRBV20-1 and TRBJ2-7; TRBD2 matches 10 bases. The J segment lost 0 bases and the V segment lost 1 base, leaving 3 bases of the junction unmatched. CDR3 length: 15 amino acids. CDR1 and CDR2 (germline): DFQATT, SNEGSKA (reference sequence). CDR3 DNA sequence: TGCAGTGCTAGAGTGAGCGGGGGGGCCTCCTACGAGCAGTACTTC. Translation gives CSARVSGGASYEQYF.

The table lists this clonotype with many counts. The DNA of the CDR3 is TGTGCCAGCAGTCCCGGGACAGGGACCTCCTACGAGCAGTACTTC. Amino acids: CASSPGTGTSYEQYF. The J gene is TRBJ2-7, the V gene TRBV28; 9 bases match TRBD1. The CDR3 extends over 15 amino acids. The V gene's germline CDR1 is MDHEN and CDR2 SYDVKM. The V and J ends lost 5 bases and 0 bases, in that order; junction bases with no gene match: 5.

This clonotype has just a few counts. This sequence joins TRBV19 and TRBJ1-2; TRBD1 matches at 8 bases. Germline V gene lookup returns CDR1 LNHDA and CDR2 SQIVND (reference sequence). J gave up 8 bases and V 7 bases, and 9 bases lay outside the gene matches. CDR3 size: 13 residues. This chain's CDR3 is CASTYQGAGGYTF. CDR3 bases: TGTGCCAGTACCTACCAGGGGGCGGGCGGCTACACCTTC.

This clonotype was picked up many times. The genes are TRBV7-6 and TRBJ2-3, with D perhaps TRBD2 (5 bases). Germline V gives CDR1 SGHVS, CDR2 FNYEAQ. With 4 bases removed from V and 1 base from J, the gap between germline ends came to 15 bases. The CDR3 runs 16 residues. The CDR3 region is CASSSKERVGTDTQYF. CDR3 nucleotide sequence: TGTGCCAGCAGCTCAAAAGAGAGGGTCGGCACAGATACGCAGTATTTT.

In this sample, this clonotype turned up many times. CDR3 in DNA: TGTGCCAGCAGTTTACCCCCGAGCTCCTACAATGAGCAGTTCTTC. Its translation: CASSLPPSSYNEQFF. This rearrangement joins TRBV12-3 or TRBV12-4 to TRBJ2-1, with unresolved D. This CDR3 is built from 15 residues. V lost 2 bases and J 0 bases, leaving 8 bases between the germline ends.

The chain has TRBV6-1 and TRBJ1-5; a possible D gene is TRBD1 (6 bases). V was cut by 6 bases and J by 1 base, with 22 bases left in between. Germline V gene data show CDR1 as MNHNS and CDR2 as SASEGT. The CDR3 loop spans 18 amino acids. CDR3 in amino acids: CASRGGGGGWGSNQPQHF. CDR3 sequence (DNA): TGTGCCAGCAGGGGGGGCGGGGGAGGGTGGGGAAGCAATCAGCCCCAGCATTTT.

The chain recombines TRBV12-3 or TRBV12-4 with TRBJ2-3; D remains unclear. V was pared by 11 bases and J by 1 base, with 28 bases between. The CDR3 loop spans 18 amino acids. CDR3: CAFSLKLRGLVRTDTQYF. The DNA of the CDR3 is TGTGCCTTCAGTTTAAAACTCAGAGGCCTCGTACGCACAGATACGCAGTATTTT.

This clonotype showed up many times. The gene calls are TRBV12-3 or TRBV12-4 and TRBJ1-6; D possibly corresponds to TRBD1 (5 bases). The CDR3 length is 15 residues. Trimming took 3 bases from V and 5 from J, leaving 11 bases between them. CDR3 sequence (DNA): TGTGCCAGCAGTTTTCAAGGGACCAATAATTCACCCCTCCACTTT. Translating gives CASSFQGTNNSPLHF.

This sequence joins TRBV5-5 and TRBJ2-1, with a tentative D call TRBD1 (6 bases). Germline CDR1 reads SGHKS; CDR2 reads YYEKEE (reference sequence). V lost 3 bases and J 4 bases, leaving 20 bases between the germline ends. This CDR3 has 17 residues. The CDR3 DNA sequence: TGTGCCAGCAGCTGCTTTGACAGGTCACCCCTTTACAATGAGCAGTTCTTC. Protein sequence: CASSCFDRSPLYNEQFF.

This clonotype was seen many times. CDR3 protein: CASSLRRENGELFF. In DNA, the CDR3 is TGTGCCAGCAGTTTAAGGCGGGAGAACGGGGAGCTGTTTTTT. The chain is built from TRBV28 and TRBJ2-2, with 7 positions matching TRBD2. Unmatched junction bases numbered 4, after V lost 2 bases and J lost 7 bases. Per germline, CDR1 MDHEN and CDR2 SYDVKM. The CDR3 is made up of 14 amino acids.

This clonotype has a count of ten or more. V is TRBV4-1 and J is TRBJ2-3, with 7 bases fitting TRBD1. V was pared by 0 bases and J by 11 bases, with 5 bases of the junction left unmatched. The CDR3 is 13 amino acids. Germline V CDR1 and CDR2: MGHRA, YSYEKL. CDR3 residues: CASSQEPGTEQYF. Written as DNA, the CDR3 is TGCGCCAGCAGCCAAGAACCCGGGACAGAGCAGTATTTT.

This clonotype has at least ten counts. The chain couples TRBV4-3 to TRBJ2-7; 7 bases line up with TRBD1. The J segment lost 5 bases and the V segment lost 0 bases, leaving 4 bases of the junction unmatched. CDR3 size: 14 residues. The germline gives CDR1 LGHNA, CDR2 YSLEER. The DNA for the CDR3 is TGCGCCAGCAGCCAAGAACAGGGGCGGCACGAGCAGTACTTC. Translation gives CASSQEQGRHEQYF.

This clonotype was seen at least ten times. The CDR3 here is CASAVSGANVLTF. The CDR3 DNA sequence: TGTGCCAGCGCCGTCTCTGGGGCCAACGTCCTGACTTTC. The chain links TRBV12-3 or TRBV12-4 to TRBJ2-6; D ambiguous. The CDR3 loop spans 13 amino acids. V lost 8 bases to trimming and J lost 0 bases, with 5 bases between them.

This clonotype was picked up many times. This chain joins TRBV28 and TRBJ2-4; D is perhaps TRBD1 (5 bases). The CDR3 has 16 amino acids. Trimming pared 6 bases from V and 0 bases from J, leaving 15 bases between. Germline CDR1 MDHEN, CDR2 SYDVKM. In DNA form, the CDR3 reads TGTGCCAGCAGGCCTCCCTCAGGGTTAGCCAAAAACATTCAGTACTTC. It encodes CASRPPSGLAKNIQYF.

This clonotype has a handful of counts. The chain links TRBV6-5 to TRBJ2-4; D possibly matches TRBD1 or TRBD2 (6 bases each). Trimming cost V 0 bases and J 6 bases, with 15 bases left between them. The CDR3 runs to 16 residues. The germline gives CDR1 MNHEY, CDR2 SVGAGI. This chain's CDR3 is CASSYSRGAGGNIQYF. The CDR3 bases are TGTGCCAGCAGTTACTCGAGGGGGGCCGGGGGAAACATTCAGTACTTC.

This clonotype was found many times. The chain employs TRBV25-1 and TRBJ2-3; D not resolved. Trimming left V 5 bases short and J 0 bases short, with 9 bases between. Germline V lookup: CDR1 MGHDK, CDR2 SYGVNS. The CDR3 consists of 14 residues. DNA for the CDR3: TGTGCCAGCAGTCATCGAGTCAGCACAGATACGCAGTATTTT. It encodes CASSHRVSTDTQYF.